These 12 T cell receptor beta chains originate from one sample sequenced in a study of tumor-infiltrating lymphocytes in primary liver carcinoma. Unsorted whole blood supplied the RNA, and germline DNA was extracted too. With around 450 ng total RNA as template and a constant-region primer, TCR beta cDNA was made. Nested multiplex PCR, run for three rounds with slightly modified ARM-PCR, yielded TCR beta libraries. Use of TRBV1-TRBV30 forward primers with a C-beta reverse primer characterized the first two PCR rounds, which lasted 10 cycles each. TCRdb reprocessed the multiplex PCR reads via MiXCR and lists one record per CDR3 protein. The sample holds more than 150,000 distinct CDR3 sequences, about 60% seen once. The sequencing input was peripheral blood. These receptors came from a man aged 35 to 55 with primary liver carcinoma and hepatitis B virus infection.

This clonotype has more than one count but fewer than ten. This chain connects TRBV6-5 to TRBJ1-2; D possibly corresponds to TRBD1 (6 bases). CDR3 length: 13 amino acids. Germline CDR1 MNHEY, CDR2 SVGAGI. The V gene lost 2 bases and the J gene lost 13 bases, with 17 bases spanning the gap. The CDR3 DNA sequence: TGTGCCAGCAGTTACAAATTAACAGGGACCTCCACCTTC. This codes for CASSYKLTGTSTF.

On this clonotype itself: Being one base from a much bigger clone, this may be a read error. The chain uses TRBV29-1 and TRBJ2-1; perhaps TRBD1 as D (5 bases). Germline assignment: CDR1 SQVTM and CDR2 ANQGSEA. The CDR3 runs to 18 residues. As DNA, the CDR3 is TGCAGCGTTTTTGGACACCTGACTGACCCGAGCTCCTACAATGAGCACTTCTTC. This gives the protein CSVFGHLTDPSSYNEHFF.

To note about this clonotype: This could be a read error, since a much larger clone is one nucleotide away. The rearrangement joins TRBV29-1 to TRBJ2-3, with 10 bases fitting TRBD2. The CDR3 is 14 amino acids. Germline V gene data show CDR1 as SQVTM and CDR2 as ANQGSEA. After removal of 6 bases from V and 2 bases from J, the junction contained 5 bases not matched to a gene. CDR3 sequence (DNA): TGCAGCGTCAACCTAGCGGGAGACACAGATACGCAGTATTTT. Protein: CSVNLAGDTDTQYF.

Concerning this clonotype itself: A much larger clone lies one base from this, so it may be a read error. Since no conserved phenylalanine or tryptophan closes the CDR3, a read error is the likely cause. The rearrangement links TRBV29-1 to TRBJ2-2; no firm D call. Trimming pared 5 bases from V and 0 bases from J, leaving 10 bases between. Germline values: CDR1 SQVTM, CDR2 ANQGSEA. The CDR3 sequence is 14 residues long. The CDR3 DNA reads as TGCAGCGTTCGGACGGAGACGAACACCGGGGAGCTGTTTTAT. Translating it yields CSVRTETNTGELFY.

This clonotype was detected only once. A clone one base away is much larger, so this may be a read error. The chain combines TRBV29-1 with TRBJ1-1; maybe TRBD1 (5 bases). The CDR3 is made up of 12 amino acids. Germline assignment: CDR1 SQVTM and CDR2 ANQGSEA. V lost 6 bases and J 0 bases, leaving 8 bases between the germline ends. The CDR3 nucleotides are TGCAGCGTGGGACGCCTGAACACTGAAGCTTTCTTT. Translating it yields CSVGRLNTEAFF.

The chain has TRBV5-1 and TRBJ2-1; 7 bases match TRBD2. The V gene's germline CDR1 is SGHRS and CDR2 YFSETQ. Losses at the gene ends were 1 base for V and 6 bases for J; bases not matched to a gene: 13. This CDR3 has 17 amino acids. In DNA form, the CDR3 reads TGCGCCAGCAGCTTGTGGCCTAGCGGCGCGAATTTCAATGAGCAGTTCTTC. Encoded protein: CASSLWPSGANFNEQFF.

The chain combines TRBV13 with TRBJ2-5; D could derive from TRBD1 or TRBD2 (6 bases each). V was pared by 1 base and J by 7 bases, with 13 bases between. The length of the CDR3 is 14 residues. Germline V CDR1 and CDR2: PRHDT, FYEKMQ (reference sequence). DNA of the CDR3: TGTGCCAGCAGCTTAGCGGGGGCCCAGGGGACCCAGTACTTC. Amino acid sequence: CASSLAGAQGTQYF.

A single count supports this clonotype. This may be a read error: a much more frequent sequence differs by one nucleotide. V usage is TRBV11-2 and J usage is TRBJ2-3, with 8 bases aligning to TRBD1. CDR1 is SGHAT, CDR2 FQNNGV, per germline. This CDR3 has 15 amino acids. The CDR3 DNA reads as TGTGCCAGCGGCTTAGAGACAGGGGGCACAGATACGCAGTATTTT. Translated: CASGLETGGTDTQYF.

Worth noting for this clonotype: A much larger clone sits a single nucleotide away, making a read error possible. This chain connects TRBV12-3 or TRBV12-4 to TRBJ2-7; 7 bases line up with TRBD1. The CDR3 is 12 amino acids. J was trimmed by 6 bases and V by 8 bases; bases with no gene match: 7. Here the CDR3 DNA reads TGTGCCAGCCGCAGGTCAGGGGGCGAGCAGTACTTC. Its protein product is CASRRSGGEQYF.

The V gene is TRBV11-2, the J gene TRBJ2-2; 7 bases agree with TRBD2. Germline lookup yields CDR1 SGHAT and CDR2 FQNNGV. The CDR3 has 14 amino acids. The V segment lost 8 bases and the J segment 8 bases; nucleotides outside the gene matches: 11. CDR3 sequence reads: CASGQSGMRGELFF. CDR3 DNA sequence: TGTGCCAGCGGCCAGAGCGGGATGCGGGGGGAGCTGTTTTTT. Full variable domain (missing parts from reference TRBV11-2 and TRBJ2-2): EAGVAQSPRYKIIEKRQSVAFWCNPISGHATLYWYQQILGQGPKLLIQFQNNGVVDDSQLPKDRFSAERLKGVDSTLKIQPAKLEDSAVYLCASGQSGMRGELFFGEGSRLTVL.

This chain joins TRBV10-3 and TRBJ1-1; D might be TRBD1 (5 bases). This CDR3 region has 14 residues. Germline CDR1 and CDR2: ENHRY and SYGVKD. Trimming took off 0 bases at V and 1 base at J, with 6 bases between the two ends. Written as DNA, the CDR3 is TGTGCCATCAGTGAGTCCGACAGGAACACTGAAGCTTTCTTT. Translating it yields CAISESDRNTEAFF.

This clonotype has a count of ten or more. The chain employs TRBV5-1 and TRBJ2-5, with a weak D call TRBD2 (7 bases). V gave up 0 bases and J gave up 4 bases, with 13 bases separating them. The CDR3 runs to 15 residues. Germline V gives CDR1 SGHRS, CDR2 YFSETQ. In DNA form, the CDR3 reads TGCGCCAGCAGCTTGGAAGGGGGGGTGTCAGAGACCCAGTACTTC. Protein sequence: CASSLEGGVSETQYF. The variable domain in full, completed from reference TRBV5-1 and TRBJ2-5, reads KAGVTQTPRYLIKTRGQQVTLSCSPISGHRSVSWYQQTPGQGLQFLFEYFSETQRNKGNFPGRFSGRQFSNSRSEMNVSTLELGDSALYLCASSLEGGVSETQYFGPGTRLLVL.